This TCR beta chain was captured in a study of T cells after yellow fever vaccination. Each CDR3 protein gets one entry after TCRdb re-called the 5' RACE reads with MiXCR. The profile shows 120,000 or so distinct CDR3 sequences, 5.5% to 8% of them singletons. This clonotype occurred many times. V lost 7 bases and J lost 8, with 18 bases in between. CDR3 length: 13 residues. In germline, CDR1 is SNHLY, CDR2 FYNNEI. The chain couples TRBV2 to TRBJ2-7, with D possibly TRBD1 on 6 matching bases. The TCR was taken from a man younger than 35 who received the YFV17D yellow fever vaccine. The source was CD4+ T cells sorted from PBMCs, collected roughly 45 days after the first yellow fever vaccination. The DNA of the CDR3 is TGTGCCAGCAAGTATCCAACAGGGAAGCAGCAGTACTTC. This codes for CASKYPTGKQQYF.